The present TCR beta chain was sequenced within a study of blood T cells in healthy people across ages. A J-beta primer mix and a sample-barcoded 5' primer were used in a second PCR of roughly 6 to 11 cycles. In TCRdb, the 5' RACE reads were re-called with MiXCR into one record per CDR3 protein. Of just over 1 million distinct CDR3 sequences detected, less than 50% appear once; the ten largest clones hold 18%. Regarding the study as a whole: Per million T cells, TCR beta diversity dropped roughly linearly as age increased. PBMCs left unsorted prevented a conclusive naive versus antigen-experienced comparison.

On this clonotype itself: What it recognizes is unknown.

Trimming removed 5 bases at V and 4 bases at J, with 24 bases between. This CDR3 is built from 18 residues. CDR1 and CDR2 (germline): MDHEN, SYDVKM. Researchers isolated at least 6.5 million PBMCs per sample. The chain couples TRBV28 to TRBJ2-1; a possible D gene is TRBD2 (5 bases). The source of this sequence is a woman aged 55-70 years in good health. The sequencing sample was made of blood. The CDR3 sequence: CASSLPPSRGSRYNEQFF. The DNA for the CDR3 is TGTGCCAGCAGTCTCCCTCCGTCTAGAGGGTCTAGGTACAATGAGCAGTTCTTC.